A selection of T cell receptor beta chains follows, all from one sample in a study of T cell repertoires in cytomegalovirus infection. TCRdb ran MiXCR on the reads and lists one entry per CDR3 protein. The sample lists 150,000 to 200,000 distinct CDR3 sequences, roughly an eighth occurring once. Sequencing was done on a sample of PBMCs. These receptors were taken from a human donor in good health (CMV status not recorded). Some clones in this sample may be carry-over from other donors' samples. The CDR3 runs from the conserved cysteine through the conserved F or W. The order of the fields is clone size, J gene, D gene, V gene, CDR3 protein, CDR3 DNA. The D gene is left open where the match is weak. Some rows mark clone size as missing; the rest say once, few, many or name a class of expanded clone.

clone_size: -; j_call: TRBJ2-5; d_call: -; v_call: TRBV6-2/TRBV6-3; cdr3_aa: CASSYFGAVQETQYF; cdr3_nt: TGTGCCAGCAGTTACTTCGGGGCAGTCCAAGAGACCCAGTACTTC
clone_size: many; j_call: TRBJ2-6; d_call: -; v_call: TRBV28; cdr3_aa: CASSPVSSGANVLTF; cdr3_nt: TGTGCCAGCAGCCCCGTAAGCTCTGGGGCCAACGTCCTGACTTTC
clone_size: few; j_call: TRBJ2-6; d_call: -; v_call: TRBV10-3; cdr3_aa: CAISESTAVSGANVLTF; cdr3_nt: TGTGCCATCAGTGAGTCTACCGCAGTCTCTGGGGCCAACGTCCTGACTTTC
clone_size: many; j_call: TRBJ2-1; d_call: TRBD2; v_call: TRBV7-2; cdr3_aa: CASSLRRGRYNEQFF; cdr3_nt: TGTGCCAGCAGCTTAAGGCGGGGGAGATACAATGAGCAGTTCTTC
clone_size: many; j_call: TRBJ2-2; d_call: TRBD2; v_call: TRBV7-8; cdr3_aa: CASSSSGVNTGELFF; cdr3_nt: TGTGCCAGCAGCTCCAGCGGGGTGAACACCGGGGAGCTGTTTTTT
clone_size: few; j_call: TRBJ2-3; d_call: TRBD2; v_call: TRBV5-6; cdr3_aa: CASSPGRRNTQYF; cdr3_nt: TGTGCCAGCAGCCCCGGGAGGAGGAATACGCAGTATTTT
clone_size: many; j_call: TRBJ2-2; d_call: TRBD1; v_call: TRBV11-2; cdr3_aa: CASSSNRGSSTGELFF; cdr3_nt: TGTGCCAGCAGCTCTAACAGGGGATCAAGCACCGGGGAGCTGTTTTTT
clone_size: many; j_call: TRBJ2-1; d_call: -; v_call: TRBV7-2; cdr3_aa: CASSLAGTYNEQFF; cdr3_nt: TGTGCCAGCAGCCTAGCCGGGACTTACAATGAGCAGTTCTTC
clone_size: few; j_call: TRBJ1-5; d_call: TRBD1; v_call: TRBV14; cdr3_aa: CASSQGAHKAQHF; cdr3_nt: TGTGCCAGCAGTCAGGGGGCCCATAAAGCCCAGCATTTT
clone_size: -; j_call: TRBJ2-3; d_call: -; v_call: TRBV5-1; cdr3_aa: CASGSQASTDTQYF; cdr3_nt: TGCGCCAGCGGCTCCCAGGCTAGCACAGATACGCAGTATTTT
clone_size: few; j_call: TRBJ2-7; d_call: TRBD1; v_call: TRBV23-1; cdr3_aa: CASSQGDRASYEQYF; cdr3_nt: TGCGCCAGCAGTCAGGGGGACAGGGCTTCGTACGAGCAGTACTTC
clone_size: many; j_call: TRBJ2-3; d_call: -; v_call: TRBV28; cdr3_aa: CASSSPLERSTDTQYF; cdr3_nt: TGTGCCAGCAGTTCCCCCCTAGAGCGAAGCACAGATACGCAGTATTTT
clone_size: many; j_call: TRBJ2-3; d_call: -; v_call: TRBV7-9; cdr3_aa: CASRPPLGITDTQYF; cdr3_nt: TGTGCCAGCAGACCCCCCCTAGGAATCACAGATACGCAGTATTTT
clone_size: -; j_call: TRBJ2-1; d_call: -; v_call: TRBV14; cdr3_aa: CASSQARSRPPYNEQFF; cdr3_nt: TGTGCCAGCAGCCAAGCCCGAAGCAGGCCTCCTTACAATGAGCAGTTCTTC
clone_size: -; j_call: TRBJ2-1; d_call: TRBD1; v_call: TRBV29-1; cdr3_aa: CSVEARGDRGYNEQFF; cdr3_nt: TGCAGCGTTGAAGCCCGGGGGGACAGGGGATACAATGAGCAGTTCTTC